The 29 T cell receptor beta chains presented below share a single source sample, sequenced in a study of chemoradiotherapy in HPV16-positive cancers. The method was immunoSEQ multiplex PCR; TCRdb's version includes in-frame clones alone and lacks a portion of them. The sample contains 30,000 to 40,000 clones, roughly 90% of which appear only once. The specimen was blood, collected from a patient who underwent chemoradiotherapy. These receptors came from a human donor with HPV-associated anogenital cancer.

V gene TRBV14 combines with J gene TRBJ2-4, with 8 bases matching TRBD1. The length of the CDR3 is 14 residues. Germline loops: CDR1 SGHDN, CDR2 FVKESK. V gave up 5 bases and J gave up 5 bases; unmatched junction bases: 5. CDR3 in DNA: TGTGCCAGCAGCGTGACAGGGGTCGAAAACATTCAGTACTTC. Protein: CASSVTGVENIQYF.

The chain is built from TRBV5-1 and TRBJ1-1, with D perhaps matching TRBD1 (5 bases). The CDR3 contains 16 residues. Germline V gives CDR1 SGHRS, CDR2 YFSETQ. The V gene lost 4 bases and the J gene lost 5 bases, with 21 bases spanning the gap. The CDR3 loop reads CASSSQSALRGTEAFF. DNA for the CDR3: TGCGCCAGCAGCAGTCAGTCGGCCCTGAGGGGAACTGAAGCTTTCTTT.

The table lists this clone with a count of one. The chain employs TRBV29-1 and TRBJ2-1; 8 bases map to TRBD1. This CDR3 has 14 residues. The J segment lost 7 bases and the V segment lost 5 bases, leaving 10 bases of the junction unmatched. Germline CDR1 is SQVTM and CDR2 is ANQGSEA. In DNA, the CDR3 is TGCAGCGTTTGGTGGCAGGGGGCTGGGAATGAGCAGTTCTTC. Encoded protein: CSVWWQGAGNEQFF.

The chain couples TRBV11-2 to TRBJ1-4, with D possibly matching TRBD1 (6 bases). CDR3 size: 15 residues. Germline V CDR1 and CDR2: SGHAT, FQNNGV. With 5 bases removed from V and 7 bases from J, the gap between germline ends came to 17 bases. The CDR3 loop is CASSPRTVQGEKLFF. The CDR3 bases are TGTGCCAGCAGCCCTAGGACAGTCCAGGGTGAAAAACTGTTTTTT.

The CDR3 coding sequence is TGTGCCAGCAGTTTTGGCAGGGCCCAGCCCCAGCATTTT. This gives the protein CASSFGRAQPQHF. V usage is TRBV27 and J usage is TRBJ1-5; tentative D call: TRBD1 (5 bases). The CDR3 extends over 13 amino acids. Germline V CDR1 and CDR2: MNHEY, SMNVEV (reference sequence). V was shortened by 3 bases and J by 7 bases, with 10 bases between the two germline ends.

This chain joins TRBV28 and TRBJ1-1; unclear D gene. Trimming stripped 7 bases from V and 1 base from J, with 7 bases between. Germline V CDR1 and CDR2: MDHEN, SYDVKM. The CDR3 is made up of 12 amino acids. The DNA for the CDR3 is TGTGCCAGCACCATGGGGAACACTGAAGCTTTCTTT. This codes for CASTMGNTEAFF.

The CDR3 reads CATSLVTGDNGGYTF. The CDR3 DNA is TGTGCCACCAGCCTAGTGACAGGGGATAATGGTGGCTACACCTTC. The V call is TRBV15, the J call TRBJ1-2; 8 bases are a match to TRBD1. The trim removed 5 bases at V and 7 bases at J, leaving 12 bases unmatched. This CDR3 has 15 amino acids. The V gene's germline CDR1 is LNHNV and CDR2 YYDKDF (reference sequence).

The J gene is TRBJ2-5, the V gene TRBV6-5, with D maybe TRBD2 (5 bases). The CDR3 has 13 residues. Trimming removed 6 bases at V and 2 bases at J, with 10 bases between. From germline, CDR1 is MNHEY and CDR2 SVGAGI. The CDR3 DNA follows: TGTGCCAGCAGAGGACTGACACAAGAGACCCAGTACTTC. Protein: CASRGLTQETQYF.

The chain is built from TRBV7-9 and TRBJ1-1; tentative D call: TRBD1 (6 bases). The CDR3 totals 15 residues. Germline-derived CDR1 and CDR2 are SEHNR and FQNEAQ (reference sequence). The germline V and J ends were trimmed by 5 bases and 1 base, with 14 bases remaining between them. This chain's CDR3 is CASSPRQGQNTEAFF. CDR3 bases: TGTGCCAGCAGCCCCCGGCAGGGGCAGAACACTGAAGCTTTCTTT.

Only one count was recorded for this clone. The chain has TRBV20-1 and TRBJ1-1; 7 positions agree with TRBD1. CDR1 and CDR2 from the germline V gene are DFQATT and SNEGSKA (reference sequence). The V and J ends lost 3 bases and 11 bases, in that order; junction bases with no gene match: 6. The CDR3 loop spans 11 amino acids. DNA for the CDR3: TGCAGTGCTAGGCCCAGGGGGGGGGCTTTCTTT. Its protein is CSARPRGGAFF.

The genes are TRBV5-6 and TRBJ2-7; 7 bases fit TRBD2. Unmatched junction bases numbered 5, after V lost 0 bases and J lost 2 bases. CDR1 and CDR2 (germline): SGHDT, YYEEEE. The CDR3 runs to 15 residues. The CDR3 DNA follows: TGTGCCAGCAGCTTGGATCAGCGGGATCCCTACGAGCAGTACTTC. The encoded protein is CASSLDQRDPYEQYF.

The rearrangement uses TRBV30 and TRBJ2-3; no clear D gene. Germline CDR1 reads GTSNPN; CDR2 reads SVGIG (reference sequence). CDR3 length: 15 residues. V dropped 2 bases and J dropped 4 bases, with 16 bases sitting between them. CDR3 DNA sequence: TGTGCCTGGAGTTTCGGTGGTGTGGTTGCAGATACGCAGTATTTT. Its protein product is CAWSFGGVVADTQYF.

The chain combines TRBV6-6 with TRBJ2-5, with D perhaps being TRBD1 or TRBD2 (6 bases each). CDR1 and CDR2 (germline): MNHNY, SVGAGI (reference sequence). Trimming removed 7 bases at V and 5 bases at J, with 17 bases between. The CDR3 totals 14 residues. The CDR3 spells CASKYEGGGETQYF. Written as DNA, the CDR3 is TGTGCCAGCAAATACGAGGGGGGAGGTGAGACCCAGTACTTC.

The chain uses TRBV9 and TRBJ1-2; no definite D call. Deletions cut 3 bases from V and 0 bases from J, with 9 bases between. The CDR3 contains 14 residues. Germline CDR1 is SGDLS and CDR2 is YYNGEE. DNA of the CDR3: TGTGCCAGCAGCGCAGGCGGGTCTAACTATGGCTACACCTTC. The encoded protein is CASSAGGSNYGYTF.

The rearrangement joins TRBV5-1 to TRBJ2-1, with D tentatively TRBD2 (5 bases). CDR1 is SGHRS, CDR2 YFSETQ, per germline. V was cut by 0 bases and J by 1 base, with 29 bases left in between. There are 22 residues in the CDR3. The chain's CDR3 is CASSLVRVGLTGGRISYNEQFF. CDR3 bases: TGCGCCAGCAGCTTGGTGCGGGTGGGGTTGACTGGCGGGCGTATATCCTACAATGAGCAGTTCTTC.

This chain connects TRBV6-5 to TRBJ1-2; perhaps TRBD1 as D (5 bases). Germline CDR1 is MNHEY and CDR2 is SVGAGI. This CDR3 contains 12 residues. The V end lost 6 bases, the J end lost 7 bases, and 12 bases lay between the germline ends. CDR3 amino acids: CASSPQGGGYTF. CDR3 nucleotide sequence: TGTGCCAGCAGCCCCCAGGGCGGTGGCTACACCTTC.

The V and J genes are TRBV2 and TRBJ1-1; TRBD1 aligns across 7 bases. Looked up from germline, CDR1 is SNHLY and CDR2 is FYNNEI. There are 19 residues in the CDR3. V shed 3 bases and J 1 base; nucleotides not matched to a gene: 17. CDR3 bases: TGTGCCAGCAGTGACAAAATTCTCTCGATCGGACAGGCGAACACTGAAGCTTTCTTT. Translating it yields CASSDKILSIGQANTEAFF. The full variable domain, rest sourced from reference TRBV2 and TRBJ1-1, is EPEVTQTPSHQVTQMGQEVILRCVPISNHLYFYWYRQILGQKVEFLVSFYNNEISEKSEIFDDQFSVERPDGSNFTLKIRSTKLEDSAMYFCASSDKILSIGQANTEAFFGQGTRLTVV.

The CDR3 reads CASMSIWGEQYF. The CDR3, as DNA: TGCGCCAGCATGTCAATCTGGGGCGAGCAGTACTTC. J is TRBJ2-7 and V is TRBV10-2; unclear D gene. Germline CDR1 WSHSY, CDR2 SAAADI. V was cut by 7 bases and J by 6 bases, with 13 bases left in between. The CDR3 length is 12 residues.

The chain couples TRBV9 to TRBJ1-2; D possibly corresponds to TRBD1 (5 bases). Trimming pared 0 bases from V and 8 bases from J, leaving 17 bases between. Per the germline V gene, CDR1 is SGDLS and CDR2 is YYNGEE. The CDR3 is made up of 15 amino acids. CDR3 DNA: TGTGCCAGCAGCGTAGACGACGGGGGGTTATACGGCTACACCTTC. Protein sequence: CASSVDDGGLYGYTF.

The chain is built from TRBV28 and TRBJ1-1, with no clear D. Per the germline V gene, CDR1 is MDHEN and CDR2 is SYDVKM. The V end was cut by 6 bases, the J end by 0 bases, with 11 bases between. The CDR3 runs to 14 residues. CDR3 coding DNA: TGTGCCAGCAGACCCCTAACCCTGAACACTGAAGCTTTCTTT. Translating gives CASRPLTLNTEAFF.

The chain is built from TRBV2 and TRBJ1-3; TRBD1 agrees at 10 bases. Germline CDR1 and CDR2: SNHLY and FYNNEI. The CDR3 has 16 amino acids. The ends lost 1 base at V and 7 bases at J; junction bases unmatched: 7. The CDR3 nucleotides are TGTGCCAGCAGTGAAGAGACAGGGGGCGTAATGAACACCATATATTTT. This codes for CASSEETGGVMNTIYF.

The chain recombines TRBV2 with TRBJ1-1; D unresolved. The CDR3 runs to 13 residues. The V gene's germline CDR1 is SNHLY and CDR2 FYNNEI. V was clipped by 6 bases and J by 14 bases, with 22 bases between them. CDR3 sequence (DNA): TGTGCCAGCAGCTCTGGGGTGGCCCGGCCTACATTCTTT. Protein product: CASSSGVARPTFF.

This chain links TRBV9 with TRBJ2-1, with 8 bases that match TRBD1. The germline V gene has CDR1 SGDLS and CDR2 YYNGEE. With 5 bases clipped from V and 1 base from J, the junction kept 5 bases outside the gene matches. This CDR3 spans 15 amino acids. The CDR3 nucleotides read TGTGCCAGCAGTCTACAGGGGGTTTCCTACAATGAGCAGTTCTTC. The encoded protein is CASSLQGVSYNEQFF.

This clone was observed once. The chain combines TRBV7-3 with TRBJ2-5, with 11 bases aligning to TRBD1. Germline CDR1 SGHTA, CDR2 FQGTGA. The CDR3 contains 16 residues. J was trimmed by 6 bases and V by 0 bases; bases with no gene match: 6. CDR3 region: CASSLTGTGGRQTQYF. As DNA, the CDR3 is TGTGCCAGCAGCTTAACGGGGACAGGGGGGAGACAGACCCAGTACTTC.

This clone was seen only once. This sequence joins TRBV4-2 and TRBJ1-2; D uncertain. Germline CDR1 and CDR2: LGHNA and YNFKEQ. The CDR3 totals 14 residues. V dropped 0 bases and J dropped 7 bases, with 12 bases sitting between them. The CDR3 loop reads CASSQDSLVGGYTF. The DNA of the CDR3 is TGTGCCAGCAGCCAAGACAGCTTAGTGGGTGGCTACACCTTC.

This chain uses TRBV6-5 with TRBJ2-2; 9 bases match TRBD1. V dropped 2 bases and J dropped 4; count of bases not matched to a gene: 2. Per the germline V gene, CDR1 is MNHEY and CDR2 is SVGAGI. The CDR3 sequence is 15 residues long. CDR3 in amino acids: CASSYGTGTTGELFF. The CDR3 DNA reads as TGTGCCAGCAGTTACGGGACAGGGACCACCGGGGAGCTGTTTTTT.

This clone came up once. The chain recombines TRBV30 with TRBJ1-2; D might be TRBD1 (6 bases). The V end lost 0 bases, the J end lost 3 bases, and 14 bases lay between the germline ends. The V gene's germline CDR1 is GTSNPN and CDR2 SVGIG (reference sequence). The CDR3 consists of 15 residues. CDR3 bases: TGTGCCTGGAGTGTCCGGGGGGCCGGATACTATGGCTACACCTTC. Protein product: CAWSVRGAGYYGYTF.

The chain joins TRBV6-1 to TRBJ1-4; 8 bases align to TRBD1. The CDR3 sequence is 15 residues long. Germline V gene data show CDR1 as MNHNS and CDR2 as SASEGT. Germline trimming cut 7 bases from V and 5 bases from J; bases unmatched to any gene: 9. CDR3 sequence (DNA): TGTGCCAGCACTAAATGGACAGGGATGAATGAAAAACTGTTTTTT. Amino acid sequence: CASTKWTGMNEKLFF.

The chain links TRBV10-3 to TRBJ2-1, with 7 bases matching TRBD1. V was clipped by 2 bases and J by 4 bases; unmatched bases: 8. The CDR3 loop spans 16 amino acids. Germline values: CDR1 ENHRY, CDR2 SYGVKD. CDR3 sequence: CAISEPNRDRYNEQFF. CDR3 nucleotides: TGTGCCATCAGTGAGCCAAACCGGGACAGATACAATGAGCAGTTCTTC.